Each of the 32 T cell receptor beta chains below was sequenced from the same sample in a study of PD-1 blockade in classical Hodgkin lymphoma. Every patient had relapsed following autologous stem cell transplantation, and cohorts differed in brentuximab vedotin exposure. This table comes from immunoSEQ multiplex PCR, and its TCRdb copy is limited to in-frame clones, with some not included. This table has around 50,000 clones, 75% to 95% appearing once. Material: peripheral blood mononuclear cells (PBMCs), obtained before the second cycle of nivolumab. The source is a human donor with classical Hodgkin lymphoma.

J is TRBJ1-1 and V is TRBV2; D is uncertain. Germline-derived CDR1 and CDR2 are SNHLY and FYNNEI. The CDR3 contains 12 residues. V lost 7 bases and J 2 bases, leaving 8 bases between the germline ends. In DNA form, the CDR3 reads TGTGCCAGCATGGGAAGAAACACTGAAGCTTTCTTT. Translation: CASMGRNTEAFF.

V is TRBV9 and J is TRBJ2-2; D is unclear. Per germline, CDR1 SGDLS and CDR2 YYNGEE. This CDR3 comprises 18 residues. Trimming took 0 bases from V and 1 from J, leaving 16 bases between them. The CDR3 bases are TGTGCCAGCAGCGTAGCGGATCGCGGCAGGATGAACACCGGGGAGCTGTTTTTT. Translating gives CASSVADRGRMNTGELFF.

This sequence joins TRBV9 and TRBJ2-3, with unresolved D. This CDR3 region has 13 residues. Looked up from germline, CDR1 is SGDLS and CDR2 is YYNGEE. V lost 2 bases, J lost 1 base, and 5 bases lay in between. CDR3 sequence (DNA): TGTGCCAGCAGCGTCCTGGGCACAGATACGCAGTATTTT. Translated: CASSVLGTDTQYF.

On this clone itself: One end of the junction fails to match germline, which may point to a read error. The J gene is TRBJ2-5, the V gene TRBV29-1, with 8 bases fitting TRBD2. Germline values: CDR1 SQVTM, CDR2 ANQGSEA. The CDR3 is made up of 13 amino acids. CDR3 sequence (DNA): TGTGCGGGGGGCCGGGCCCCCGGGGAGACCCAGTACTTC. Encoded protein: CAGGRAPGETQYF.

This chain uses TRBV6-5 with TRBJ1-4, with 10 nucleotides matching TRBD1. V gave up 5 bases and J gave up 5 bases; unmatched junction bases: 5. Germline values: CDR1 MNHEY, CDR2 SVGAGI. The CDR3 is made up of 15 amino acids. CDR3 amino acids: CASSGRDRGNEKLFF. CDR3 coding DNA: TGTGCCAGCAGTGGGAGGGACAGGGGCAATGAAAAACTGTTTTTT.

The chain recombines TRBV29-1 with TRBJ1-2; the D gene is possibly TRBD1 (6 bases). Germline CDR1 reads SQVTM; CDR2 reads ANQGSEA. This CDR3 has 13 amino acids. Trimming removed 6 bases at V and 3 bases at J, with 14 bases between. CDR3 region: CSVLQGTDYGYTF. The CDR3 coding sequence is TGCAGCGTACTACAGGGTACGGACTATGGCTACACCTTC.

The chain is built from TRBV9 and TRBJ2-3, with unresolved D. The CDR3 runs to 17 residues. Trimming cost V 1 base and J 2 bases, with 17 bases left between them. Germline lookup yields CDR1 SGDLS and CDR2 YYNGEE. The CDR3 coding sequence is TGTGCCAGCAGCGTACCTCAAGGCGATTTGCTCACAGATACGCAGTATTTT. The encoded protein is CASSVPQGDLLTDTQYF.

The genes are TRBV11-2 and TRBJ1-3, with 8 bases identical to TRBD1. V lost 5 bases, J lost 4 bases, and 1 base stayed unmatched. Germline-derived CDR1 and CDR2 are SGHAT and FQNNGV. This CDR3 is built from 13 residues. The CDR3 sequence is CASSRTGGNTIYF. CDR3 nucleotides: TGTGCCAGCAGCCGGACAGGGGGAAACACCATATATTTT.

The chain is built from TRBV19 and TRBJ1-2; TRBD1 aligns across 7 bases. The junction had 1 base not matched to a gene; V was cut back by 3 bases and J by 3 bases. The germline V gene encodes CDR1 LNHDA and CDR2 SQIVND (reference sequence). The CDR3 sequence is 13 residues long. The CDR3 DNA reads as TGTGCCAGTAGTATCGGGACAGACTATGGCTACACCTTC. This translates into CASSIGTDYGYTF.

This chain connects TRBV30 to TRBJ1-5, with D possibly being TRBD1 (6 bases). Germline V gene sequence: CDR1 GTSNPN, CDR2 SVGIG (reference sequence). The CDR3 extends over 16 amino acids. V shed 2 bases and J shed 9 bases, with 23 bases lying between them. CDR3 amino acids: CAWSLFTGTVYSPQHF. The CDR3, as DNA: TGTGCCTGGAGTCTTTTTACAGGGACCGTTTATTCGCCCCAGCATTTT.

The rearrangement uses TRBV7-9 and TRBJ1-4; tentative D call: TRBD1 (5 bases). The V gene lost 1 base and the J gene lost 0 bases, with 9 bases spanning the gap. The length of the CDR3 is 16 residues. Germline lookup yields CDR1 SEHNR and CDR2 FQNEAQ (reference sequence). DNA for the CDR3: TGTGCCAGCAGCTTAGTCGACAGTGCAACTAATGAAAAACTGTTTTTT. Residues: CASSLVDSATNEKLFF.

The chain employs TRBV28 and TRBJ1-5, with 7 bases that match TRBD1. Germline CDR1 MDHEN, CDR2 SYDVKM. V dropped 5 bases and J dropped 2; count of bases not matched to a gene: 15. There are 18 residues in the CDR3. This CDR3 reads CASSRPPSGGLRNQPQHF. The CDR3 DNA reads TGTGCCAGCAGTCGTCCACCGTCAGGGGGTCTCCGCAATCAGCCCCAGCATTTT. Full variable domain (outside the CDR3, taken from reference TRBV28 and TRBJ1-5): DVKVTQSSRYLVKRTGEKVFLECVQDMDHENMFWYRQDPGLGLRLIYFSYDVKMKEKGDIPEGYSVSREKKERFSLILESASTNQTSMYLCASSRPPSGGLRNQPQHFGDGTRLSIL.

The V gene is TRBV19, the J gene TRBJ2-7; TRBD1 aligns across 7 bases. The ends lost 3 bases at V and 3 bases at J; junction bases unmatched: 2. The CDR3 length is 13 residues. The V gene's germline CDR1 is LNHDA and CDR2 SQIVND (reference sequence). Here the CDR3 reads CASSIGQVYEQYF. The DNA of the CDR3 is TGTGCCAGTAGTATTGGACAGGTCTACGAGCAGTACTTC.

The chain has TRBV2 and TRBJ1-4; TRBD1 agrees at 7 bases. With 6 bases clipped from V and 4 bases from J, the junction kept 5 bases outside the gene matches. Germline-derived CDR1 and CDR2 are SNHLY and FYNNEI. This CDR3 region has 14 residues. CDR3 in amino acids: CASSRQGNNEKLFF. The CDR3 DNA reads as TGTGCCAGCAGCCGACAGGGAAATAATGAAAAACTGTTTTTT.

This clone was seen once. The V and J genes are TRBV18 and TRBJ1-5, with 7 positions matching TRBD1. This CDR3 has 15 amino acids. Germline assignment: CDR1 KGHSH and CDR2 LQKENI. J gave up 6 bases and V 1 base, and 6 bases lay outside the gene matches. As DNA, the CDR3 is TGTGCCAGCTCACCACAGGGGGCGAGGGGTCAGCCCCAGCATTTT. The encoded protein is CASSPQGARGQPQHF.

The chain is built from TRBV6-5 and TRBJ1-3; D is ambiguous. The CDR3 has 14 amino acids. With 3 bases removed from V and 4 bases from J, the gap between germline ends came to 10 bases. The V gene's germline CDR1 is MNHEY and CDR2 SVGAGI. The CDR3 sequence is CASSYHLGGNTIYF. CDR3 DNA: TGTGCCAGCAGTTATCACTTGGGGGGAAACACCATATATTTT.

The chain joins TRBV27 to TRBJ2-1, with 14 bases lining up with TRBD2. V shed 5 bases and J 7 bases; nucleotides not matched to a gene: 4. The germline gives CDR1 MNHEY, CDR2 SMNVEV (reference sequence). CDR3 length: 15 amino acids. CDR3 DNA sequence: TGTGCCAGCAGTCCCGGGACTAGCGGGAGTAATGAGCAGTTCTTC. Protein sequence: CASSPGTSGSNEQFF.

The table lists this clone with a count of one. J is TRBJ2-1 and V is TRBV28, with TRBD2 identical over 7 bases. V lost 10 bases to trimming and J lost 2 bases; unmatched junction nucleotides: 5. The CDR3 consists of 13 residues. CDR1 MDHEN and CDR2 SYDVKM come from the germline V gene. The CDR3 region is CATSSGTYNEQFF. The DNA of the CDR3 is TGTGCCACCTCTAGCGGAACCTACAATGAGCAGTTCTTC.

The chain recombines TRBV27 with TRBJ1-1; D is unclear. Germline V gene sequence: CDR1 MNHEY, CDR2 SMNVEV (reference sequence). Trimming stripped 6 bases from V and 1 base from J, with 12 bases between. This CDR3 has 14 amino acids. In DNA, the CDR3 is TGTGCCAGCAGCCCGCTCGGGGAGAACACTGAAGCTTTCTTT. This gives the protein CASSPLGENTEAFF.

V usage is TRBV7-8 and J usage is TRBJ2-2, with TRBD2 identical over 7 bases. After removal of 5 bases from V and 1 base from J, the junction contained 7 bases not matched to a gene. Germline CDR1 is SGHVS and CDR2 is FQNEAQ. This CDR3 region has 16 residues. The CDR3 coding sequence is TGTGCCAGCAGCCCTTGGGGAGGGCTGAACACCGGGGAGCTGTTTTTT. It specifies CASSPWGGLNTGELFF. Variable domain in full (rest from reference TRBV7-8 and TRBJ2-2): GAGVSQSPRYKVAKRGQDVALRCDPISGHVSLFWYQQALGQGPEFLTYFQNEAQLDKSGLPSDRFFAERPEGSVSTLKIQRTQQEDSAVYLCASSPWGGLNTGELFFGEGSRLTVL.

V is TRBV19 and J is TRBJ2-1; D possibly corresponds to TRBD1 (5 bases). The CDR3 is 12 amino acids. From germline, CDR1 is LNHDA and CDR2 SQIVND (reference sequence). Between the trimmed V and J ends, which lost 4 bases and 8 bases, there was a span of 9 bases. As DNA, the CDR3 is TGTGCCAGTAGTACCCAGGGCTATGAGCAGTTCTTC. Translating gives CASSTQGYEQFF.

The chain carries TRBV6-5 and TRBJ2-1; D remains unclear. CDR1 and CDR2 from the germline V gene are MNHEY and SVGAGI. V lost 5 bases and J lost 2, with 10 bases in between. The CDR3 runs 14 residues. The CDR3 DNA follows: TGTGCCAGCAGTCCCGGGTGGGCCTACAATGAGCAGTTCTTC. Translation gives CASSPGWAYNEQFF.

The chain employs TRBV9 and TRBJ2-5; the D gene is possibly TRBD2 (7 bases). The CDR3 covers 16 residues. The V end lost 0 bases, the J end lost 2 bases, and 14 bases lay between the germline ends. From germline, CDR1 is SGDLS and CDR2 YYNGEE. CDR3 protein: CASSVAGGREQETQYF. CDR3 in DNA: TGTGCCAGCAGCGTAGCCGGGGGGCGGGAACAAGAGACCCAGTACTTC. Full variable domain (remainder filled in from reference TRBV9 and TRBJ2-5): DSGVTQTPKHLITATGQRVTLRCSPRSGDLSVYWYQQSLDQGLQFLIQYYNGEERAKGNILERFSAQQFPDLHSELNLSSLELGDSALYFCASSVAGGREQETQYFGPGTRLLVL.

The V call is TRBV13, the J call TRBJ2-4, with 14 nucleotides matching TRBD2. V shed 4 bases and J 6 bases; nucleotides not matched to a gene: 5. The CDR3 consists of 16 residues. Per germline, CDR1 PRHDT and CDR2 FYEKMQ (reference sequence). In nucleotides, the CDR3 is TGTGCCAGCAGCTCAGGACTAGCGGGGGGCTTAAACATTCAGTACTTC. Translating it yields CASSSGLAGGLNIQYF. Using reference TRBV13 and TRBJ2-4 for the parts outside the CDR3, the full variable domain is AAGVIQSPRHLIKEKRETATLKCYPIPRHDTVYWYQQGPGQDPQFLISFYEKMQSDKGSIPDRFSAQQFSDYHSELNMSSLELGDSALYFCASSSGLAGGLNIQYFGAGTRLSVL.

The chain employs TRBV15 and TRBJ1-2, with D possibly TRBD1 on 6 matching bases. Germline CDR1 reads LNHNV; CDR2 reads YYDKDF (reference sequence). The CDR3 runs 16 residues. V shed 0 bases and J shed 5 bases, with 16 bases lying between them. The CDR3 is CATSRDRIGGSYGYTF. CDR3 DNA sequence: TGTGCCACCAGCAGAGATAGAATAGGGGGGTCTTATGGCTACACCTTC.

The rearrangement joins TRBV11-2 to TRBJ1-5; 7 bases fit TRBD1. This CDR3 has 15 residues. The germline CDR1 and CDR2 sequences are SGHAT and FQNNGV. V lost 4 bases, J lost 6 bases, and 9 bases stayed unmatched. CDR3 bases: TGTGCCAGCAGCTGGACAGGTAGTCTAGGTCAGCCCCAGCATTTT. It is translated as CASSWTGSLGQPQHF.

The rearrangement uses TRBV6-5 and TRBJ1-1, with 8 nucleotides matching TRBD1. The V gene end was trimmed by 4 bases and the J gene end by 7 bases; junction bases not matched to a gene: 8. CDR1 and CDR2 (germline): MNHEY, SVGAGI. CDR3 length equals 14 residues. The CDR3 spells CASSSVTGVGEAFF. As DNA, the CDR3 is TGTGCCAGCAGTTCAGTGACAGGGGTGGGTGAAGCTTTCTTT.

The chain uses TRBV7-2 and TRBJ2-1, with D possibly matching TRBD2 (5 bases). Germline CDR1 SGHTA, CDR2 FQGNSA. CDR3 length equals 14 residues. Trimming took 4 bases from V and 0 from J, leaving 7 bases between them. The DNA for the CDR3 is TGTGCCAGCAGCTCCGGAGGCTCCTACAATGAGCAGTTCTTC. It specifies CASSSGGSYNEQFF.

The chain carries TRBV7-9 and TRBJ1-1; D uncertain. V dropped 5 bases and J dropped 11 bases, with 18 bases sitting between them. This CDR3 is 13 amino acids long. Germline V gene lookup returns CDR1 SEHNR and CDR2 FQNEAQ (reference sequence). CDR3 bases: TGTGCCAGCAGCCCCTTCCCACAAGAGGCTGCTTTCTTT. As protein: CASSPFPQEAAFF.

CDR3 nucleotide sequence: TGTGCCAGCAGCCGACCTACAGGGGATGGCGAGCAGTACTTC. Its translation: CASSRPTGDGEQYF. This chain uses TRBV7-9 with TRBJ2-7; 7 bases fit TRBD1. The V gene's germline CDR1 is SEHNR and CDR2 FQNEAQ (reference sequence). There are 14 residues in the CDR3. Unmatched junction bases numbered 10, after V lost 5 bases and J lost 6 bases.

The chain links TRBV2 to TRBJ1-1; D is perhaps TRBD1 (6 bases). This CDR3 is built from 14 residues. Germline CDR1 and CDR2: SNHLY and FYNNEI. The V and J ends lost 8 bases and 1 base respectively, with 14 bases between them. The CDR3, as DNA: TGTGCCAGCTCCCCGGGGGGCTCGAACACTGAAGCTTTCTTT. Translation gives CASSPGGSNTEAFF.

This clone was picked up a small number of times. The chain carries TRBV29-1 and TRBJ2-2; D is perhaps TRBD2 (5 bases). There are 13 residues in the CDR3. V was shortened by 5 bases and J by 6 bases, with 13 bases between the two germline ends. Per germline, CDR1 SQVTM and CDR2 ANQGSEA. CDR3 residues: CSVSLLAPGELFF. The CDR3 region has the DNA TGCAGCGTTTCCCTGCTAGCACCCGGGGAGCTGTTTTTT.